These T cell receptor beta chains were read from a single sample in a study of CD8 T cells in Susac syndrome. In TCRdb, the immunoSEQ multiplex PCR reads were re-called with MiXCR into one record per CDR3 protein. Among approximately 180,000 distinct CDR3 sequences listed, roughly nine tenths were seen once. Sequencing was carried out using CD4+ T cells from PBMCs. These receptors all stem from a human donor with Susac syndrome. Both conserved end residues are part of each CDR3. D genes are given only for firm matches. Only part of the rows carry a size: once, few, many, or a class if the clone is expanded.

J,size,V,D,length,CDR3,DNA
TRBJ2-7,.,TRBV9,.,15,CASSPGTSTFSEQYF,TGTGCCAGCAGCCCGGGGACAAGTACCTTCTCCGAGCAGTACTTC
TRBJ2-3,.,TRBV5-4,.,13,CASSARVTDTQYF,TGTGCCAGCAGCGCCAGGGTTACAGATACGCAGTATTTT
TRBJ1-2,.,TRBV3-1,.,15,CASSQDASKSHGYTF,TGTGCCAGCAGCCAAGATGCCTCCAAGTCCCATGGCTACACCTTC
TRBJ1-6,.,TRBV20-1,TRBD1,13,CSASGTGDSPLHF,TGCAGTGCTTCCGGGACAGGCGATTCACCCCTCCACTTT
TRBJ1-5,.,TRBV20-1,TRBD1,18,CSANGAGTGVALVKPQHF,TGCAGTGCTAACGGGGCCGGGACAGGGGTCGCCTTAGTGAAGCCCCAGCATTTT
TRBJ1-6,once,TRBV5-1,TRBD1,16,CASSLEGTGGHSPLHF,TGCGCCAGCAGCTTGGAGGGGACAGGGGGTCATTCACCCCTCCACTTT
TRBJ1-2,.,TRBV6-5,TRBD1,15,CASSYQQGSHYGHTF,TGTGCCAGCAGTTACCAACAGGGGTCTCACTATGGCCACACCTTC
TRBJ1-2,.,TRBV20-1,TRBD1,13,CSAIVTGENGYTF,TGCAGTGCTATAGTAACAGGGGAGAATGGCTACACCTTC
TRBJ1-1,once,TRBV5-6,.,12,CASSLWDKQAFF,TGTGCCAGCAGCTTGTGGGACAAACAAGCTTTCTTT
TRBJ2-2,.,TRBV7-9,.,16,CASSLGPQVSAGELFF,TGTGCCAGCAGCTTGGGTCCTCAGGTTTCGGCCGGGGAGCTGTTTTTT
TRBJ1-6,.,TRBV12-3/TRBV12-4,.,16,CASSFRRTDYNSPLHF,TGTGCCAGCAGTTTTAGGAGGACAGACTATAATTCACCCCTCCACTTT
TRBJ2-7,.,TRBV5-1,TRBD2,14,CASSFSGAPYEQYF,TGCGCCAGCAGCTTTAGCGGGGCACCCTACGAGCAGTACTTC
TRBJ2-1,.,TRBV6-1,.,14,CASTLGGTYNEQFF,TGTGCCAGCACCTTGGGGGGTACCTACAATGAGCAGTTCTTC
TRBJ2-3,.,TRBV3-1,TRBD2,15,CASSFSVAGMDTQYF,TGTGCCAGCAGCTTTTCGGTAGCGGGGATGGATACGCAGTATTTT
TRBJ1-1,.,TRBV19,TRBD1,15,CASSSRGAGNTEAFF,TGTGCCAGTAGTAGCAGGGGGGCCGGGAACACTGAAGCTTTCTTT
TRBJ1-4,.,TRBV5-1,TRBD1,15,CASSSSGTVHEKLFF,TGCGCCAGCAGCTCGTCCGGGACAGTTCACGAAAAACTGTTTTTT
TRBJ2-1,once,TRBV12-3/TRBV12-4,.,16,CASSFLLSGTYNEQFF,TGTGCCAGCAGTTTTCTGCTTAGCGGAACCTACAATGAGCAGTTCTTC
TRBJ2-3,.,TRBV20-1,TRBD2,13,CTGSGTPTDTQYF,TGCACCGGGAGCGGGACCCCCACAGATACGCAGTATTTT